One and the same sample provided the 3 T cell receptor beta chains below, sequenced in a study of cytomegalovirus exposure and HLA in healthy donors. PCR primers comprised 60 Vbeta and 13 Jbeta primers. Libraries were prepared by immunoSEQ multiplex PCR; TCRdb keeps only in-frame clonotypes and omits some of them. Of 100,000 to 150,000 clones in the sample, around four fifths were seen once. Sequencing was carried out using PBMCs. The receptors were sampled from a boy aged 2-15 years in good health and CMV-seronegative.

A remark on this clone: One junction end disagrees with the germline gene, perhaps due to a read error. The genes are TRBV4-2 and TRBJ2-2, with 8 bases that match TRBD2. Per the germline V gene, CDR1 is LGHNA and CDR2 is YNFKEQ. The CDR3 sequence is 18 residues long. The CDR3 DNA reads as TGTGCCAGCAGCCAAGCGGGGGGGGGTAGAGCGAACGCCGGGGAGCTGTTTTTT. Translation gives CASSQAGGGRANAGELFF.

This clone occurred a few times. This chain joins TRBV5-4 and TRBJ1-1; 7 positions agree with TRBD1. The CDR3 extends over 14 amino acids. Germline trimming cut 2 bases from V and 10 bases from J; bases unmatched to any gene: 11. CDR1 is SGHNT, CDR2 YYREEE, per germline (reference sequence). CDR3 sequence (DNA): TGTGCCAGCAGCTTTCCCGGGACAGCGAGCCGAGCTTTCTTT. It codes for CASSFPGTASRAFF.

This clone turned up a few times. The chain carries TRBV27 and TRBJ1-1, with D perhaps TRBD1 (6 bases). Trimming pared 5 bases from V and 0 bases from J, leaving 10 bases between. Per germline, CDR1 MNHEY and CDR2 SMNVEV (reference sequence). The CDR3 sequence is 14 residues long. The DNA of the CDR3 is TGTGCCAGCAGTCACAGGGAATTGAACACTGAAGCTTTCTTT. It translates to CASSHRELNTEAFF.